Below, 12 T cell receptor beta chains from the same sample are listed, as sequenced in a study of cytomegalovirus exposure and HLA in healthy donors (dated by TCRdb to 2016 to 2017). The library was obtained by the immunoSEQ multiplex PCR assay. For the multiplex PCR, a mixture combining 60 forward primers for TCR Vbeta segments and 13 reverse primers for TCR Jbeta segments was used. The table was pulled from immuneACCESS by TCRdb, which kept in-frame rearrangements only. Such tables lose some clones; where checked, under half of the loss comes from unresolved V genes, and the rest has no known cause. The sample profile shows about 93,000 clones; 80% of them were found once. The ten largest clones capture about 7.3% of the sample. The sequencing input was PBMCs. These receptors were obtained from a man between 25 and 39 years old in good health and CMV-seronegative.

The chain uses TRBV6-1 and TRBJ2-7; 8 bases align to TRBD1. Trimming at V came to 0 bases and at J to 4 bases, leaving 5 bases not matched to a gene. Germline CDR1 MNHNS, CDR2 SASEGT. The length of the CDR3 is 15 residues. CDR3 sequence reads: CASSEAGTGSYEQYF. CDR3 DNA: TGTGCCAGCAGTGAAGCTGGGACAGGATCTTACGAGCAGTACTTC.

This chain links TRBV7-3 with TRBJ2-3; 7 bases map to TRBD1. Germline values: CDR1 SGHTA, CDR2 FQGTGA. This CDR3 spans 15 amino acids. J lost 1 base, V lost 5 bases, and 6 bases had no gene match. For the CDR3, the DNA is TGTGCCAGCAGCGATTGGGACAGTGGCACAGATACGCAGTATTTT. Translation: CASSDWDSGTDTQYF.

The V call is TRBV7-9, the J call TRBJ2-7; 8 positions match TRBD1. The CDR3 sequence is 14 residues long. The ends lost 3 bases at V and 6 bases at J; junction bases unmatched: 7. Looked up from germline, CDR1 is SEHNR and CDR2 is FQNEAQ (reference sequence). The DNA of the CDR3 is TGTGCCAGCAGCTTCGACAGGGGAACAGGCGAGCAGTACTTC. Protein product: CASSFDRGTGEQYF.

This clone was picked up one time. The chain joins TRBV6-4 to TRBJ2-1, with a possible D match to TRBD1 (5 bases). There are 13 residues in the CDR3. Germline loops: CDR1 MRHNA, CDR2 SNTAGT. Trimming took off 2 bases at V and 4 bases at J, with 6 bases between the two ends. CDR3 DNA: TGTGCCAGCAGTGACAGGGGTTACAATGAGCAGTTCTTC. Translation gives CASSDRGYNEQFF.

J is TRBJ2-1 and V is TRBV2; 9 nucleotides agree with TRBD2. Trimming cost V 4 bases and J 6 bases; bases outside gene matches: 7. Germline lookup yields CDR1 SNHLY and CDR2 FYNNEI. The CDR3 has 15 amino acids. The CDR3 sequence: CASSVNSGRPNEQFF. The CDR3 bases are TGTGCCAGCAGTGTTAATAGCGGGAGACCCAATGAGCAGTTCTTC. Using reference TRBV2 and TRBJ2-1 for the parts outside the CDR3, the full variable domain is EPEVTQTPSHQVTQMGQEVILRCVPISNHLYFYWYRQILGQKVEFLVSFYNNEISEKSEIFDDQFSVERPDGSNFTLKIRSTKLEDSAMYFCASSVNSGRPNEQFFGPGTRLTVL.

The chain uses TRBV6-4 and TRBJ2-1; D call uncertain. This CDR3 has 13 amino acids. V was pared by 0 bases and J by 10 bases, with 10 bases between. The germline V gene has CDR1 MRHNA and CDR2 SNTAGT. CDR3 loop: CASSDSGRMEQFF. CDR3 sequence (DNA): TGTGCCAGCAGTGACTCGGGCCGCATGGAGCAGTTCTTC.

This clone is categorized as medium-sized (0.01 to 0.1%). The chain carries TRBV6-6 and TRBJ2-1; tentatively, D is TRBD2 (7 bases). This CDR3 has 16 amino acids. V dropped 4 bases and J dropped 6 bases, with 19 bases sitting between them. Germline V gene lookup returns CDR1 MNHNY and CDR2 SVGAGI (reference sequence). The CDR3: CASSFQGGEGGNEQFF. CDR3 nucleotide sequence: TGTGCCAGCAGTTTTCAAGGGGGGGAAGGGGGCAATGAGCAGTTCTTC.

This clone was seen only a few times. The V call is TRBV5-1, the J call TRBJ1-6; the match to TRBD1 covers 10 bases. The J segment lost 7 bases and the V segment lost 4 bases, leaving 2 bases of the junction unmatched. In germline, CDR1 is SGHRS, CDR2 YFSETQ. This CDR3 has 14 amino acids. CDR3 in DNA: TGCGCCAGCAGCCGGGGACAGGGGAATTCACCCCTCCACTTT. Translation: CASSRGQGNSPLHF.

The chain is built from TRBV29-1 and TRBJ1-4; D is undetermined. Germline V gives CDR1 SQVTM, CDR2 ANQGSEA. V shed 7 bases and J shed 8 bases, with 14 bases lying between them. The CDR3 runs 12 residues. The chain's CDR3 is CSARSSPEKLFF. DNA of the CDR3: TGCAGCGCCCGTAGCAGCCCCGAAAAACTGTTTTTT.

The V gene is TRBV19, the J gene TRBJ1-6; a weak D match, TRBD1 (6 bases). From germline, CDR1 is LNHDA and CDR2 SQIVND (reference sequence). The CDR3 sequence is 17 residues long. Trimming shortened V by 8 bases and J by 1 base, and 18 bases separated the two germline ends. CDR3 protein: CASGQQGRESYNSPLHF. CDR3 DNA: TGTGCCAGTGGACAACAGGGAAGGGAATCCTATAATTCACCCCTCCACTTT.

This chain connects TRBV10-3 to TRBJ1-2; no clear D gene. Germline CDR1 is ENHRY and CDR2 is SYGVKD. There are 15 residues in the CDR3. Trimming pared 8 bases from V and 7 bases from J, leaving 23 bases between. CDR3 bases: TGTGCCATCGAGTCTAAGTCCCCCGTATCTTCTGGCTACACCTTC. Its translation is CAIESKSPVSSGYTF.

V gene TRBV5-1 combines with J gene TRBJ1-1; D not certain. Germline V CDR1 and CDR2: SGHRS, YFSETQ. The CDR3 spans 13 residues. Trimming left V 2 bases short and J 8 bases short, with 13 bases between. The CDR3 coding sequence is TGCGCCAGCAGCTTCGAAGCCGGTGCCGAAGCTTTCTTT. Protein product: CASSFEAGAEAFF.